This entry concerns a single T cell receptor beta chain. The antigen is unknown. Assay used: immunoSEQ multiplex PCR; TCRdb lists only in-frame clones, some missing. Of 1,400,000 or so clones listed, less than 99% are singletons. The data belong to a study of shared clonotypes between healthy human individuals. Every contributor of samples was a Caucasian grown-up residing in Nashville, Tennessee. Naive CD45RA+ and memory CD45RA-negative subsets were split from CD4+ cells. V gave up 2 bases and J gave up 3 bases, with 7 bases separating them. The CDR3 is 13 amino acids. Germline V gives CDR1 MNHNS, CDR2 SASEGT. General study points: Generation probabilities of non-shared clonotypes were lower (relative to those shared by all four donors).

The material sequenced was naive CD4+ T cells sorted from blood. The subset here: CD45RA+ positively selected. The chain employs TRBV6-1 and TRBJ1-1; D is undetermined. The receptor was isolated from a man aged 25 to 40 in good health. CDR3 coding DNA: TGTGCCAGCAGTGAAATCCGGGACACTGAAGCTTTCTTT. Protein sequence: CASSEIRDTEAFF.